The 21 T cell receptor beta chains listed next were all sequenced from one sample in a study of brain T cells in children with intractable seizures. Some clones are missing from TCRdb's copy, which holds only in-frame ones; the method was immunoSEQ multiplex PCR. Among 340,000 or so clones listed, nearly 95% were seen once. This sample's time point: blood from clinic visit 5 months post-surgery; TSC patient then seizure free. Sample: peripheral blood, taken 4 to 5 months after surgery. Receptors were obtained from a boy in the first two years of life with tuberous sclerosis and intractable seizures.

This rearrangement joins TRBV6-5 to TRBJ2-7; 8 bases map to TRBD1. The CDR3 loop spans 13 amino acids. With V trimmed by 6 bases and J by 3 bases, 4 bases remained unmatched. Germline V gene data show CDR1 as MNHEY and CDR2 as SVGAGI. CDR3: CASSSDRGYEQYF. The CDR3 coding sequence is TGTGCCAGCAGCTCAGACAGGGGCTACGAGCAGTACTTC.

This chain connects TRBV7-2 to TRBJ2-7; 7 bases fit TRBD1. The V and J ends lost 5 bases and 2 bases, in that order; junction bases with no gene match: 6. The CDR3 loop spans 14 amino acids. Germline-derived CDR1 and CDR2 are SGHTA and FQGNSA. The CDR3 DNA sequence: TGTGCCAGCAGCGCTCACAGGGGCGCCTACGAGCAGTACTTC. Encoded protein: CASSAHRGAYEQYF.

About this clone itself: In the same sample, other DNA sequences code for this CDR3. The chain links TRBV12-3 or TRBV12-4 to TRBJ2-2; D is perhaps TRBD2 (6 bases). V gave up 2 bases and J gave up 5 bases, with 6 bases separating them. The CDR3 is 13 residues long. The CDR3: CASSLRGTGELFF. CDR3 nucleotide sequence: TGTGCCAGCAGTTTACGGGGGACCGGGGAGCTGTTTTTT.

The genes are TRBV14 and TRBJ2-1; D is undetermined. The ends were cut back, 2 bases at V and 4 bases at J, with 12 bases in the middle. The germline V gene encodes CDR1 SGHDN and CDR2 FVKESK. This CDR3 is built from 15 residues. The CDR3: CASSQKTLDYNEQFF. CDR3 in DNA: TGTGCCAGCAGCCAAAAGACACTCGATTACAATGAGCAGTTCTTC.

The CDR3 loop is CSVEAQDGNEQFF. In DNA, the CDR3 is TGCAGCGTTGAAGCCCAGGACGGCAATGAGCAGTTCTTC. V usage is TRBV29-1 and J usage is TRBJ2-1; D is unclear. There are 13 residues in the CDR3. CDR1 SQVTM and CDR2 ANQGSEA come from the germline V gene. The V and J ends lost 1 base and 6 bases respectively, with 10 bases between them.

CDR3 bases: TGTGCCAGTAGTATTTCGGACTACAGCGCAGATACGCAGTATTTT. This codes for CASSISDYSADTQYF. The J gene is TRBJ2-3, the V gene TRBV19, with TRBD2 as a possible D gene (6 bases). The germline CDR1 and CDR2 sequences are LNHDA and SQIVND (reference sequence). This CDR3 region has 15 residues. Between the trimmed V and J ends, which lost 3 bases and 4 bases, there was a span of 14 bases.

This rearrangement joins TRBV7-3 to TRBJ2-1, with D unclear. With 1 base removed from V and 5 bases from J, the gap between germline ends came to 12 bases. Germline values: CDR1 SGHTA, CDR2 FQGTGA. CDR3 length equals 15 residues. This CDR3 reads CASSLKGPKDNEQFF. The CDR3 bases are TGTGCCAGCAGCTTAAAAGGACCCAAAGACAATGAGCAGTTCTTC.

The CDR3 region has the DNA TGTGCCAGCAGCCCCAAAGGAGCCAACACTGAAGCTTTCTTT. Translated, it gives CASSPKGANTEAFF. The gene calls are TRBV7-9 and TRBJ1-1; D ambiguous. Germline lookup yields CDR1 SEHNR and CDR2 FQNEAQ (reference sequence). The CDR3 length is 14 residues. The V and J ends lost 5 bases and 2 bases respectively, with 12 bases between them.

This chain connects TRBV10-3 to TRBJ2-2; D possibly corresponds to TRBD1 (5 bases). The ends were cut back, 3 bases at V and 1 base at J, with 9 bases in the middle. The length of the CDR3 is 15 residues. Germline values: CDR1 ENHRY, CDR2 SYGVKD. CDR3 residues: CAISDWQGNTGELFF. In nucleotides, the CDR3 is TGTGCCATCAGTGACTGGCAGGGGAACACCGGGGAGCTGTTTTTT.

V usage is TRBV11-2 and J usage is TRBJ2-7, with a tentative D call TRBD1 (6 bases). The CDR3 covers 15 residues. Germline-derived CDR1 and CDR2 are SGHAT and FQNNGV. Trimming removed 6 bases at V and 1 base at J, with 16 bases between. CDR3 DNA: TGTGCCAGCAGGGTTGCAGGGGATGGGTCCTACGAGCAGTACTTC. Residues: CASRVAGDGSYEQYF.

The rearrangement joins TRBV6-5 to TRBJ1-5; no clear D. V was shortened by 0 bases and J by 9 bases, with 15 bases between the two germline ends. The CDR3 loop spans 15 amino acids. Germline loops: CDR1 MNHEY, CDR2 SVGAGI. The CDR3 DNA reads as TGTGCCAGCAGTTACTCCTCCCCAAACCGTGGGCCCCAGCATTTT. Translating it yields CASSYSSPNRGPQHF.

The count of this clone is one. The CDR3 region is CATREGDRGHSEQFF. CDR3 in DNA: TGTGCCACCCGTGAGGGGGACAGGGGGCACAGTGAGCAGTTCTTC. V gene TRBV11-1 combines with J gene TRBJ2-1, with TRBD1 matching 12 bases. Per the germline V gene, CDR1 is SGHAT and CDR2 is FQDESV (reference sequence). The CDR3 is 15 amino acids. V dropped 10 bases and J dropped 9; count of bases not matched to a gene: 13.

This sequence joins TRBV7-2 and TRBJ2-3; 10 bases line up with TRBD2. The V segment lost 1 base and the J segment 5 bases; nucleotides outside the gene matches: 9. There are 17 residues in the CDR3. CDR1 and CDR2 (germline): SGHTA, FQGNSA. The chain's CDR3 is CASSLGGAGGFGDTQYF. The DNA of the CDR3 is TGTGCCAGCAGCTTAGGTGGAGCGGGGGGGTTTGGAGATACGCAGTATTTT.

The chain employs TRBV7-9 and TRBJ2-7; D is ambiguous. CDR3 length: 13 residues. V shed 3 bases and J shed 7 bases, with 13 bases lying between them. CDR1 and CDR2 from the germline V gene are SEHNR and FQNEAQ (reference sequence). The CDR3 DNA follows: TGTGCCAGCAGCTTGCGACTTGAGAGGGAGCAGTACTTC. The encoded protein is CASSLRLEREQYF.

CDR3 amino acids: CASSGRVLSSGANVLTF. The CDR3 nucleotides are TGTGCCAGCAGCGGGAGGGTATTAAGCTCTGGGGCCAACGTCCTGACTTTC. The V and J genes are TRBV9 and TRBJ2-6, with D possibly being TRBD2 (6 bases). The V gene's germline CDR1 is SGDLS and CDR2 YYNGEE. The V end was cut by 3 bases, the J end by 0 bases, with 13 bases between. This CDR3 has 17 residues.

This clone has a single count. The J gene is TRBJ1-6, the V gene TRBV19; D unclear. Germline CDR1 LNHDA, CDR2 SQIVND (reference sequence). This CDR3 spans 14 amino acids. Trimming stripped 5 bases from V and 3 bases from J, with 8 bases between. The CDR3 loop reads CASSLASYNSPLHF. The CDR3 coding sequence is TGTGCCAGTAGTCTCGCCAGCTATAATTCACCCCTCCACTTT.

This chain links TRBV4-1 with TRBJ2-3; D gene ambiguous. Germline V gene sequence: CDR1 MGHRA, CDR2 YSYEKL. Trimming removed 2 bases at V and 4 bases at J, with 10 bases between. This CDR3 is 14 amino acids long. The CDR3 nucleotides read TGCGCCAGCAGCCAATACAGCACCGCAGATACGCAGTATTTT. Protein sequence: CASSQYSTADTQYF.

The V and J genes are TRBV7-6 and TRBJ2-1; D unresolved. This CDR3 is 15 amino acids long. The V end lost 2 bases, the J end lost 2 bases, and 10 bases lay between the germline ends. Looked up from germline, CDR1 is SGHVS and CDR2 is FNYEAQ. As DNA, the CDR3 is TGTGCCAGCAGCTTACGGCTCGACCCCTACAATGAGCAGTTCTTC. It translates to CASSLRLDPYNEQFF.

The V call is TRBV12-2, the J call TRBJ1-5; the table's D gene call, TRBD1, was not cross checked with the DNA. TRBV12-2 is noted as a pseudogene. The length of the CDR3 is 16 residues. This CDR3 is CASRSRLTGANQPQHF. DNA of the CDR3: TGTGCAAGTCGCTCCCGGCTTACAGGGGCCAATCAGCCCCAGCATTTT.

This clone was counted between two and nine times. The genes are TRBV4-2 and TRBJ2-1, with TRBD2 matching 11 bases. This CDR3 spans 19 amino acids. V was clipped by 2 bases and J by 0 bases; unmatched bases: 9. Looked up from germline, CDR1 is LGHNA and CDR2 is YNFKEQ. The CDR3 DNA reads as TGTGCCAGCAGCCAAACTAGCGGGAGCTCCGTGGTCTCCTACAATGAGCAGTTCTTC. This gives the protein CASSQTSGSSVVSYNEQFF.

The J gene is TRBJ2-5, the V gene TRBV28, with D tentatively TRBD2 (5 bases). The V and J ends lost 3 bases and 5 bases respectively, with 10 bases between them. Germline lookup yields CDR1 MDHEN and CDR2 SYDVKM. The CDR3 has 13 residues. CDR3 coding DNA: TGTGCCAGCAGTTTCCCCGGCGGGGAGACCCAGTACTTC. This encodes CASSFPGGETQYF.